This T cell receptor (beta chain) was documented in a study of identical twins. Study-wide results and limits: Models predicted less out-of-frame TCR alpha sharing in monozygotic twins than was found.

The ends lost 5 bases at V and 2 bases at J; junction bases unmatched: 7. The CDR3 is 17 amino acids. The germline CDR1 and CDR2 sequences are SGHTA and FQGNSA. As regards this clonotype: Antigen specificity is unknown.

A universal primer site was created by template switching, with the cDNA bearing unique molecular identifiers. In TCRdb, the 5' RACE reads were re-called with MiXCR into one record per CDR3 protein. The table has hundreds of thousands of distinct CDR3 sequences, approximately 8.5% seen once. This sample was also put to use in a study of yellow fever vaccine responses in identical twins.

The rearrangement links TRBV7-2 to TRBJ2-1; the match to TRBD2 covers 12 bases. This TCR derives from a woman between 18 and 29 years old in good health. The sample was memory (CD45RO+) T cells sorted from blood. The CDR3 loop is CASSQTSGGLPYNEQFF. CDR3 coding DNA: TGTGCCAGCAGCCAAACTAGCGGGGGGCTACCCTACAATGAGCAGTTCTTC.